Sequencing of this TCR beta chain was carried out in a study of OX40 agonist ivuxolimab in advanced cancers. General study findings and limits: Expanded peripheral T cell antigen specificity was not determined.

The protocol was immunoSEQ multiplex PCR, while the TCRdb copy is restricted to in-frame clones and leaves out a portion. The sample records around 80,000 clones, approximately 85% being singletons. For this clone: Its antigen is unknown.

Per germline, CDR1 SGHRS and CDR2 YFSETQ. V lost 0 bases, J lost 8 bases, and 9 bases lay in between. This CDR3 region has 14 residues. The sequenced sample was CD4+ or CD8+ T cells sorted from blood, obtained in a trial of the OX40 agonist ivuxolimab. The clonotype comes from an adult with an advanced solid tumor such as melanoma, head and neck, liver or kidney cancer. The chain combines TRBV5-1 with TRBJ1-6, with unresolved D. The CDR3 DNA is TGCGCCAGCAGCTTGGGGCGGGAACATTCACCCCTCCACTTT. Translating it yields CASSLGREHSPLHF.